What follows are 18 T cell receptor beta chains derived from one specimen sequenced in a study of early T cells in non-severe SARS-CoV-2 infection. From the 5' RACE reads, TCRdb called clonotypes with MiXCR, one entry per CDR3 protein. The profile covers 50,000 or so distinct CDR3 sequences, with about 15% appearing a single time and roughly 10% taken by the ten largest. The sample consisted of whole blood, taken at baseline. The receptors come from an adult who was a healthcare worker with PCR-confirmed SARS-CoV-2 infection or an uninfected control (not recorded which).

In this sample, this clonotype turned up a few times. CDR3 nucleotide sequence: TGTGCCAGCAGCTTAACAGCTAGCTGGGGTAGTGGCACAGATACGCAGTATTTT. Translating it yields CASSLTASWGSGTDTQYF. The J gene is TRBJ2-3, the V gene TRBV7-3, with D possibly TRBD2 on 5 matching bases. Germline assignment: CDR1 SGHTA and CDR2 FQGTGA. V gave up 0 bases and J gave up 1 base, with 17 bases separating them. The CDR3 has 18 residues.

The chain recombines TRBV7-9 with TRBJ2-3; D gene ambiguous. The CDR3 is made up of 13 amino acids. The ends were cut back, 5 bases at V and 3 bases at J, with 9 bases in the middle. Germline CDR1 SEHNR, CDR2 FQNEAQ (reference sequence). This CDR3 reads CASSGRLTDTQYF. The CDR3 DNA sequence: TGTGCCAGCAGCGGACGGCTAACAGATACGCAGTATTTT.

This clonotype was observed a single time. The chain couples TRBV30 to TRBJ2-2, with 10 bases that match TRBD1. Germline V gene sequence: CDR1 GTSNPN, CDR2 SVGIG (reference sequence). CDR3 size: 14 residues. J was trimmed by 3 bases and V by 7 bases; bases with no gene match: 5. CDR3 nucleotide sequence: TGTGCCTTCCGGACAGGGGGTTACACCGGGGAGCTGTTTTTT. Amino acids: CAFRTGGYTGELFF.

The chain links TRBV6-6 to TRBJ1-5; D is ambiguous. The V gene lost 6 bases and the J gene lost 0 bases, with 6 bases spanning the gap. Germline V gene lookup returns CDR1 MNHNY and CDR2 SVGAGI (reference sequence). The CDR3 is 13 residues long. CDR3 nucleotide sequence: TGTGCCAGCAGGACGAATAGCAATCAGCCCCAGCATTTT. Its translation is CASRTNSNQPQHF.

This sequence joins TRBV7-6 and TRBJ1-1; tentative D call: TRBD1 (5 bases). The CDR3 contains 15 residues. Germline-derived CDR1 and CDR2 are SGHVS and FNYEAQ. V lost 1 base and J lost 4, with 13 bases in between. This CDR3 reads CASSLGVGGSTEAFF. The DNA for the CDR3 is TGTGCCAGCAGCTTAGGAGTGGGGGGTTCCACTGAAGCTTTCTTT.

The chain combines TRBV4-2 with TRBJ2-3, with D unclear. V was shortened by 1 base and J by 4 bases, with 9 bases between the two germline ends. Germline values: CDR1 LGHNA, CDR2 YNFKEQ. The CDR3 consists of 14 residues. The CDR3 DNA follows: TGTGCCAGCAGCCAAGGCCAATCCGCAGATACGCAGTATTTT. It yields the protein CASSQGQSADTQYF.

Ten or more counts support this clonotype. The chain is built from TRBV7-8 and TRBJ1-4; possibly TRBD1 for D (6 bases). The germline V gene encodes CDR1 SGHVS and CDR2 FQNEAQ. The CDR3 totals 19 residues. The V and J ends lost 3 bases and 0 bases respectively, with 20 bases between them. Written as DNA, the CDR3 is TGTGCCAGCAGCTTGAGTTTTCGGGACATCTCTGCAACTAATGAAAAACTGTTTTTT. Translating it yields CASSLSFRDISATNEKLFF. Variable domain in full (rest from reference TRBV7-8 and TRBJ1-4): GAGVSQSPRYKVAKRGQDVALRCDPISGHVSLFWYQQALGQGPEFLTYFQNEAQLDKSGLPSDRFFAERPEGSVSTLKIQRTQQEDSAVYLCASSLSFRDISATNEKLFFGSGTQLSVL.

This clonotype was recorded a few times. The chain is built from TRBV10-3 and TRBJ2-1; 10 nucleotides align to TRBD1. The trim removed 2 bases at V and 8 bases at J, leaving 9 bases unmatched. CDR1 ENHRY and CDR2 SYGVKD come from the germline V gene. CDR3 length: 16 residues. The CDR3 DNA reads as TGTGCCATCAGTGAGAGAATAGGACAGGGGGAACATGAGCAGTTCTTC. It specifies CAISERIGQGEHEQFF.

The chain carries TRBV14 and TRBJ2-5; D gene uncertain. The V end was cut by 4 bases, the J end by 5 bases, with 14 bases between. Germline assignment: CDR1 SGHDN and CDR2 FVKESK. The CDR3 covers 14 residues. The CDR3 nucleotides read TGTGCCAGCAGCCCCGCATGGAATTTTGAGACCCAGTACTTC. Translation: CASSPAWNFETQYF. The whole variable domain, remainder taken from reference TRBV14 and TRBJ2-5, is EAGVTQFPSHSVIEKGQTVTLRCDPISGHDNLYWYRRVMGKEIKFLLHFVKESKQDESGMPNNRFLAERTGGTYSTLKVQPAELEDSGVYFCASSPAWNFETQYFGPGTRLLVL.

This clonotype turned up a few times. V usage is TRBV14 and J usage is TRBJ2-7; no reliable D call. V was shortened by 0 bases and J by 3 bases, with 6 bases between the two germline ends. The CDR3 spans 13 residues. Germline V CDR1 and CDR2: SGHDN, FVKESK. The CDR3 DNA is TGTGCCAGCAGCCAAGATCCGTACTACGAGCAGTACTTC. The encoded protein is CASSQDPYYEQYF.

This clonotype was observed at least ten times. CDR3 amino acids: CASSLVTGLGNEQYF. CDR3 DNA sequence: TGTGCCAGCAGCTTAGTTACGGGTCTCGGGAACGAGCAGTACTTC. The chain recombines TRBV11-2 with TRBJ2-7, with D maybe TRBD2 (5 bases). CDR1 is SGHAT and CDR2 is FQNNGV in the germline V gene. Trimming pared 1 base from V and 5 bases from J, leaving 15 bases between. The CDR3 totals 15 residues.

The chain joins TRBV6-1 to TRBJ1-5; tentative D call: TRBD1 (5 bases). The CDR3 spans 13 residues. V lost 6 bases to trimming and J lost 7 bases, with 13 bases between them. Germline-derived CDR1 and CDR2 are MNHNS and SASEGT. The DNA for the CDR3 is TGTGCCAGCAGAGGGCCTAGGGGACAGCCCCAGCATTTT. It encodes CASRGPRGQPQHF.

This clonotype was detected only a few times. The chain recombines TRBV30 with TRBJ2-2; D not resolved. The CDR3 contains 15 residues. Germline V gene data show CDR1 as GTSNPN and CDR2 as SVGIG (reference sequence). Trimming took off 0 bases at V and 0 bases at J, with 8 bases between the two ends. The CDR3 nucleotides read TGTGCCTGGAGTGTGGGCTGGCCGAACACCGGGGAGCTGTTTTTT. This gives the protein CAWSVGWPNTGELFF.

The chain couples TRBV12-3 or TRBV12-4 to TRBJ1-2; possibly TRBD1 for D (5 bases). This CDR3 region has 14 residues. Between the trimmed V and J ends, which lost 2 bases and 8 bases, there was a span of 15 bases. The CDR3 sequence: CASSLNTGPRGYTF. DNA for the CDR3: TGTGCCAGCAGTTTAAACACAGGTCCCCGCGGCTACACCTTC.

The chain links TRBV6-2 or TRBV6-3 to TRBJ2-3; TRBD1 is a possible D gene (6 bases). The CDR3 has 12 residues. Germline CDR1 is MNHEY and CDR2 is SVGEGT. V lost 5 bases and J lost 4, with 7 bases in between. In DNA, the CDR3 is TGTGCCAGCAGTGCAGGGGCAGATACGCAGTATTTT. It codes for CASSAGADTQYF.

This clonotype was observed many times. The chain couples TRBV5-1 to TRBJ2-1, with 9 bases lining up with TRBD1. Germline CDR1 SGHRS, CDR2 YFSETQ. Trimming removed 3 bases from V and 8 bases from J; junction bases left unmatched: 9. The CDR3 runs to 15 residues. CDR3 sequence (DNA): TGCGCCAGCAGCTGGGGACAGGGTGGGGCGGATGAGCAGTTCTTC. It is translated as CASSWGQGGADEQFF.

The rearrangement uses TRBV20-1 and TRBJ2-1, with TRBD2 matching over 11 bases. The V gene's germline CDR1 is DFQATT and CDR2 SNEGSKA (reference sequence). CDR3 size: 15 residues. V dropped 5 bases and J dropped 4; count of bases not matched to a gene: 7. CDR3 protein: CSASNSGRDYNEQFF. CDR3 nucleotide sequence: TGCAGTGCTTCAAATAGCGGGAGGGATTACAATGAGCAGTTCTTC.

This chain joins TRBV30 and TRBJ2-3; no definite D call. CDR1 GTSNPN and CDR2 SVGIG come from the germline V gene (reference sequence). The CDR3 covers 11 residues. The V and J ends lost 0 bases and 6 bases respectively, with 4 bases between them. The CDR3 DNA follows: TGTGCCTGGAGTGTAAGTGATACGCAGTATTTT. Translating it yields CAWSVSDTQYF.